This section outlines one TCR beta chain sequence together with its context. Its target is unknown. These data come from a study of shared clonotypes between healthy human individuals. Assay used: immunoSEQ multiplex PCR; TCRdb lists only in-frame clones, some missing. The profile covers approximately 600,000 clones, with roughly 96% appearing a single time and about 0.11% taken by the ten largest. CDR3 size: 15 residues. CDR1 is MDHEN and CDR2 is SYDVKM in the germline V gene. The V and J ends lost 3 bases and 0 bases respectively, with 9 bases between them. The naive CD8 fraction comprised CD45RO-negative cells positively selected for CCR7 and excluded terminally differentiated effector memory CD45RA+ cells. General study findings and limits: Of the naive CD4 clonotypes, roughly 5.2% were shared across several donors.

The clonotype originates from a woman in her thirties in good health. Sequences were obtained from naive CD8+ T cells sorted from blood. This sequence joins TRBV28 and TRBJ2-1, with TRBD2 as a possible D gene (6 bases). The DNA of the CDR3 is TGTGCCAGCAGTTTTGACGGGAGCTCCTACAATGAGCAGTTCTTC. It codes for CASSFDGSSYNEQFF.